This TCR beta chain stems from a study of blood T cell repertoires in COVID-19. For the study at large: PBMCs, B-cell-depleted T cells, or T cells provided the cDNA or gDNA that made up the material.

In the original workflow: Amplifying reference gene primers gave estimates of nucleated cell counts. Here immunoSEQ multiplex PCR was the method, and the copy in TCRdb shows in-frame clones only, minus some. V and J calls and clone size are those listed in that table; D and trimming were worked out from the DNA. The sample lists approximately 290,000 clones, approximately 85% occurring once. V trimming: 4 bases; J trimming: 4 bases; junction bases outside the gene matches: 5. The CDR3 runs 16 residues. Germline V lookup: CDR1 KGHDR, CDR2 SFDVKD. This clone was observed a single time. While infection was still active, Seattle patients were enrolled and then followed longitudinally.

The sample comprised peripheral blood. The chain joins TRBV24-1 to TRBJ1-5; 11 bases agree with TRBD1. The receptor was derived from a human donor with COVID-19, enrolled during active disease. The donor label of this sample is uncertain. The CDR3 spells CATSDPGQGANQPQHF. In DNA form, the CDR3 reads TGTGCCACCAGTGACCCTGGACAGGGGGCAAATCAGCCCCAGCATTTT.